The 25 T cell receptor beta chains below all came from one sample that was sequenced in a study of human T cells and chemical hapten exposure. The time point denotes: pre-sensitization, week 0. Described treatment: therapeutic diphenylcyclopropenone sensitization with weekly scalp DPC. TCRdb reprocessed the RACE reads via MiXCR and lists one record per CDR3 protein. This table has about 270,000 distinct CDR3 sequences, 7.5% to 9% appearing once. The source material was whole blood, sampled in connection with sensitization to the hapten diphenylcyclopropenone (DPC). All receptors derive from a man between 18 and 29 years old with alopecia areata. Some clones in this sample may be carry-over from other donors' samples.

The chain links TRBV6-8 to TRBJ1-5, with TRBD1 identical over 11 bases. CDR1 and CDR2 from the germline V gene are MNHGY and SAAAGT. This CDR3 has 15 residues. The V and J ends lost 7 bases and 2 bases, in that order; junction bases with no gene match: 4. The DNA of the CDR3 is TGTGCCAGCAAGGACAGGGGGCGTTGCAATCAGCCCCAGCATTTT. Its translation: CASKDRGRCNQPQHF.

The chain couples TRBV7-3 to TRBJ2-1; tentative D call: TRBD1 (5 bases). The CDR3 has 14 amino acids. Germline-derived CDR1 and CDR2 are SGHTA and FQGTGA. The ends were cut back, 4 bases at V and 8 bases at J, with 15 bases in the middle. DNA of the CDR3: TGTGCCAGCAGCTCAGGGATATTAGGAGATGAGCAGTTCTTC. This gives the protein CASSSGILGDEQFF.

This clonotype was seen ten or more times. V is TRBV28 and J is TRBJ1-6; the D is unclear. The length of the CDR3 is 16 residues. Trimming left V 3 bases short and J 9 bases short, with 18 bases between. Germline V gene data show CDR1 as MDHEN and CDR2 as SYDVKM. The CDR3, as DNA: TGTGCCAGCAGTTTTCCCCGTCGGGGTGGTGGTTCACCCCTCCACTTT. Encoded protein: CASSFPRRGGGSPLHF.

In this sample, this clonotype turned up a few times. The V gene is TRBV12-3 or TRBV12-4, the J gene TRBJ2-1; 9 positions agree with TRBD1. The CDR3 totals 16 residues. J gave up 10 bases and V 6 bases, and 16 bases lay outside the gene matches. CDR3 protein: CASSPGDRGISREQFF. CDR3 in DNA: TGTGCCAGCAGCCCAGGAGACAGGGGGATTTCTCGGGAGCAGTTCTTC.

This chain connects TRBV5-1 to TRBJ2-5, with TRBD1 matching 7 bases. The germline gives CDR1 SGHRS, CDR2 YFSETQ. The CDR3 spans 16 residues. V was pared by 4 bases and J by 5 bases, with 14 bases of the junction left unmatched. The CDR3 sequence is CASSPRDRRFLETQYF. The CDR3 region has the DNA TGCGCCAGCAGCCCCCGGGACAGACGTTTTCTCGAGACCCAGTACTTC.

This chain joins TRBV7-2 and TRBJ1-6; 7 bases match TRBD1. Germline lookup yields CDR1 SGHTA and CDR2 FQGNSA. The CDR3 has 18 residues. V gave up 4 bases and J gave up 3 bases; unmatched junction bases: 12. CDR3 DNA sequence: TGTGCCAGCAGCTCAATAACAGGGGCGACTCTCTATAATTCACCCCTCCACTTT. It is translated as CASSSITGATLYNSPLHF. Based on the CDR3 plus reference TRBV7-2 and TRBJ1-6, the full variable domain is GAGVSQSPSNKVTEKGKDVELRCDPISGHTALYWYRQSLGQGLEFLIYFQGNSAPDKSGLPSDRFSAERTGGSVSTLTIQRTQQEDSAVYLCASSSITGATLYNSPLHFGNGTRLTVT.

This clonotype occurred a few times. This chain joins TRBV7-9 and TRBJ1-4; TRBD1 might be the D (5 bases). This CDR3 region has 18 residues. Trimming pared 2 bases from V and 2 bases from J, leaving 18 bases between. The germline V gene encodes CDR1 SEHNR and CDR2 FQNEAQ (reference sequence). This CDR3 reads CASSLPTPRRATNEKLFF. The CDR3 coding sequence is TGTGCCAGCAGCTTACCCACACCACGCAGGGCCACTAATGAAAAACTGTTTTTT.

The chain combines TRBV12-3 or TRBV12-4 with TRBJ2-2; tentatively, D is TRBD2 (6 bases). Trimming took 5 bases from V and 8 from J, leaving 15 bases between them. The CDR3 contains 14 residues. Here the CDR3 reads CASSPRSGVGELFF. The CDR3 DNA follows: TGTGCCAGCAGTCCCCGGTCGGGGGTTGGGGAGCTGTTTTTT.

This clonotype has ten or more counts. J is TRBJ1-6 and V is TRBV28, with 7 nucleotides matching TRBD1. Germline CDR1 MDHEN, CDR2 SYDVKM. This CDR3 has 17 residues. V lost 2 bases and J lost 8; bases outside the gene matches: 12. CDR3 protein: CASSLTKTGVFDSPLHF. CDR3 DNA: TGTGCCAGCAGTTTAACCAAAACAGGGGTTTTTGATTCACCCCTCCACTTT.

J is TRBJ1-1 and V is TRBV11-2; D gene ambiguous. Trimming took off 5 bases at V and 1 base at J, with 17 bases between the two ends. This CDR3 spans 16 amino acids. Germline V lookup: CDR1 SGHAT, CDR2 FQNNGV. The CDR3 reads CASSPGRGSSNTEAFF. CDR3 in DNA: TGTGCCAGCAGCCCGGGGAGAGGGTCTTCGAACACTGAAGCTTTCTTT.

This clonotype was counted a few times. The chain joins TRBV4-1 to TRBJ1-2; unclear D gene. The V gene lost 1 base and the J gene lost 8 bases, with 14 bases spanning the gap. The CDR3 is made up of 14 amino acids. In germline, CDR1 is MGHRA, CDR2 YSYEKL. The DNA of the CDR3 is TGCGCCAGCAGCCAAGTCGACGGTCCCTACGGCTACACCTTC. This encodes CASSQVDGPYGYTF.

This clonotype was recorded at least ten times. The chain couples TRBV3-1 to TRBJ1-6; tentative D call: TRBD1 (5 bases). This CDR3 is built from 16 residues. Germline V gene sequence: CDR1 LGHDT, CDR2 YNNKEL (reference sequence). V was trimmed by 0 bases and J by 9 bases, leaving 15 bases between them. The CDR3 spells CASSQDPDPRGSPLHF. DNA for the CDR3: TGTGCCAGCAGCCAAGATCCAGATCCTAGGGGTTCACCCCTCCACTTT.

This clonotype was seen a few times. The chain couples TRBV20-1 to TRBJ1-5; 7 bases agree with TRBD1. Germline V gene data show CDR1 as DFQATT and CDR2 as SNEGSKA (reference sequence). V gave up 0 bases and J gave up 6 bases; unmatched junction bases: 5. CDR3 length: 14 residues. The DNA for the CDR3 is TGCAGTGCTAGAGATGCAGGGGGGAGTCAGCCCCAGCATTTT. Protein product: CSARDAGGSQPQHF.

This clonotype was seen a few times. The rearrangement joins TRBV5-1 to TRBJ2-2, with a weak D call TRBD2 (6 bases). The CDR3 contains 17 residues. The germline CDR1 and CDR2 sequences are SGHRS and YFSETQ. Trimming took 3 bases from V and 3 from J, leaving 18 bases between them. CDR3 residues: CASSSSLRGEYTGELFF. DNA for the CDR3: TGCGCCAGCAGCTCCTCTTTGCGCGGGGAGTACACCGGGGAGCTGTTTTTT.

The CDR3 DNA reads as TGTGCCAGCAGCCTTCAGACAGGTAGCACAGATACGCAGTATTTT. Protein product: CASSLQTGSTDTQYF. The chain has TRBV7-9 and TRBJ2-3, with D possibly TRBD1 on 6 matching bases. CDR1 is SEHNR, CDR2 FQNEAQ, per germline (reference sequence). The CDR3 has 15 residues. Trimming cost V 5 bases and J 0 bases, with 12 bases left between them.

This clonotype has a handful of counts. CDR3 DNA: TGTGCCAGCAGCTTAGCTAGGGGGAGATCAACTAATGAAAAACTGTTTTTT. Translated: CASSLARGRSTNEKLFF. This sequence joins TRBV7-8 and TRBJ1-4; D possibly corresponds to TRBD1 (6 bases). The CDR3 contains 17 residues. V gave up 0 bases and J gave up 0 bases, with 11 bases separating them. CDR1 SGHVS and CDR2 FQNEAQ come from the germline V gene.

The rearrangement links TRBV6-1 to TRBJ2-1; TRBD1 might be the D (6 bases). Germline V gene data show CDR1 as MNHNS and CDR2 as SASEGT. The V end was cut by 3 bases, the J end by 9 bases, with 15 bases between. There are 14 residues in the CDR3. CDR3 in amino acids: CASSDWTERVEQFF. DNA of the CDR3: TGTGCCAGCAGTGACTGGACAGAGAGGGTTGAGCAGTTCTTC.

This clonotype has ten or more counts. The J gene is TRBJ2-7, the V gene TRBV12-3 or TRBV12-4; the D is unclear. The germline V and J ends were trimmed by 5 bases and 3 bases, with 14 bases remaining between them. This CDR3 region has 14 residues. CDR3 DNA: TGTGCCAGCAGTCACCAAGGGCTGAGCTACGAGCAGTACTTC. Encoded protein: CASSHQGLSYEQYF.

This clonotype has just a few counts. The rearrangement uses TRBV2 and TRBJ2-1; weak D call: TRBD2 (5 bases). This CDR3 is built from 15 residues. Germline V gene sequence: CDR1 SNHLY, CDR2 FYNNEI. Trimming stripped 3 bases from V and 0 bases from J, with 9 bases between. The CDR3 DNA is TGTGCCAGCAGTGATCACGGGGTCTCCTACAATGAGCAGTTCTTC. Its translation: CASSDHGVSYNEQFF.

In this sample, this clonotype turned up many times. The rearrangement links TRBV7-9 to TRBJ1-2, with no clear D. V lost 3 bases and J lost 4, with 12 bases in between. Germline V gene lookup returns CDR1 SEHNR and CDR2 FQNEAQ (reference sequence). The CDR3 consists of 14 residues. The CDR3 DNA reads as TGTGCCAGCAGCTTGATGCAGGTTCCCTATGGCTACACCTTC. This encodes CASSLMQVPYGYTF. Based on the CDR3 plus reference TRBV7-9 and TRBJ1-2, the full variable domain is DTGVSQNPRHKITKRGQNVTFRCDPISEHNRLYWYRQTLGQGPEFLTYFQNEAQLEKSRLLSDRFSAERPKGSFSTLEIQRTEQGDSAMYLCASSLMQVPYGYTFGSGTRLTVV.

This clonotype was picked up a small number of times. This chain uses TRBV25-1 with TRBJ2-3; D not resolved. The germline V gene has CDR1 MGHDK and CDR2 SYGVNS. The CDR3 runs 14 residues. V dropped 0 bases and J dropped 5 bases, with 9 bases sitting between them. The CDR3 here is CASSEYKGLDTQYF. The CDR3 DNA follows: TGTGCCAGCAGTGAATACAAGGGCTTAGATACGCAGTATTTT.

This clonotype was observed a few times. J is TRBJ1-2 and V is TRBV12-3 or TRBV12-4, with D unclear. The CDR3 totals 12 residues. V lost 5 bases, J lost 4 bases, and 8 bases lay in between. The CDR3 spells CASSGNVYGYTF. The CDR3 DNA follows: TGTGCCAGCAGTGGGAATGTCTATGGCTACACCTTC.

A few counts support this clonotype. This chain uses TRBV20-1 with TRBJ2-3; possible D gene TRBD2, 5 bases. V lost 3 bases, J lost 5 bases, and 15 bases lay in between. This CDR3 spans 14 amino acids. Germline V gene lookup returns CDR1 DFQATT and CDR2 SNEGSKA (reference sequence). The DNA for the CDR3 is TGCAGTGCTAGCTCCAGCGGTGTGGAAGATACGCAGTATTTT. Its translation is CSASSSGVEDTQYF.

This clonotype was found a few times. The CDR3 here is CASSPDRVGGYTF. The CDR3 region has the DNA TGTGCCAGCAGTCCGGACAGGGTAGGAGGCTACACCTTC. The rearrangement links TRBV12-3 or TRBV12-4 to TRBJ1-2, with 8 positions matching TRBD1. With 5 bases clipped from V and 8 bases from J, the junction kept 7 bases outside the gene matches. This CDR3 has 13 amino acids.

The chain has TRBV5-6 and TRBJ2-2; D is unclear. CDR3 length equals 15 residues. Germline CDR1 is SGHDT and CDR2 is YYEEEE. The V end was cut by 0 bases, the J end by 2 bases, with 8 bases between. CDR3 in amino acids: CASSLGQVNTGELFF. As DNA, the CDR3 is TGTGCCAGCAGCTTGGGTCAGGTTAACACCGGGGAGCTGTTTTTT.